The clone carrying this T cell receptor (beta chain) came up a few times. The record originates from a study of Graves' ophthalmopathy and Graves' hyperthyroidism. The sequenced template was RNA, covering the TCR beta CDR3 region. Second-round multiplex PCR came after a first-round RT-PCR that employed HTBI primers. TCRdb re-called the multiplex PCR reads through MiXCR, storing one row per CDR3 protein. The table includes about 700,000 distinct CDR3 sequences, 40% detected once. There are 16 residues in the CDR3. The ends lost 3 bases at V and 6 bases at J; junction bases unmatched: 7. Germline V lookup: CDR1 KGHDR, CDR2 SFDVKD.

J is TRBJ2-2 and V is TRBV24-1; 9 bases line up with TRBD2. The sequence came from an adult man with Graves' ophthalmopathy. Sequenced: peripheral blood. CDR3 DNA sequence: TGTGCCACCAGTGATATTCTAGCGGGGAAGGCCGGGGAGCTGTTTTTT. Translating it yields CATSDILAGKAGELFF.